These 28 T cell receptor beta chains were all obtained from the same sample, sequenced in a study of CD8 T cells in ankylosing spondylitis. TCRdb independently ran MiXCR on the 5' RACE reads; one entry per CDR3 protein. In the table there are hundreds of thousands of distinct CDR3 sequences, roughly 22% of which are singletons. Sequencing was carried out using blood, either unsorted or a sorted T cell fraction (not recorded which). These receptors were collected from a male donor with ankylosing spondylitis or in good health (not recorded which).

CDR3 sequence reads: CASSRQGVSNQPQHF. CDR3 coding DNA: TGTGCCAGCAGCCGACAGGGTGTCAGCAATCAGCCCCAGCATTTT. The chain uses TRBV7-9 and TRBJ1-5; 7 bases fit TRBD1. CDR3 length equals 15 residues. Germline-derived CDR1 and CDR2 are SEHNR and FQNEAQ (reference sequence). V shed 5 bases and J 1 base; nucleotides not matched to a gene: 5.

This clonotype has just a few counts. V and J are TRBV27 and TRBJ2-3; 7 positions match TRBD1. After removal of 5 bases from V and 2 bases from J, the junction contained 7 bases not matched to a gene. CDR1 MNHEY and CDR2 SMNVEV come from the germline V gene (reference sequence). CDR3 length: 15 amino acids. For the CDR3, the DNA is TGTGCCAGCAGTCCATTGACAGGGCTCACAGATACGCAGTATTTT. Translating gives CASSPLTGLTDTQYF.

The V call is TRBV20-1, the J call TRBJ2-3, with TRBD2 identical over 11 bases. Germline CDR1 DFQATT, CDR2 SNEGSKA (reference sequence). The CDR3 has 15 amino acids. V was pared by 6 bases and J by 6 bases, with 11 bases of the junction left unmatched. Written as DNA, the CDR3 is TGCAGTGCCCAGCCAGCTAGCGGGGGGCTCGATACGCAGTATTTT. Amino acid sequence: CSAQPASGGLDTQYF.

This clonotype was observed at least ten times. This chain links TRBV3-1 with TRBJ2-3; D may be TRBD2 (5 bases). Germline CDR1 is LGHDT and CDR2 is YNNKEL (reference sequence). The germline V and J ends were trimmed by 1 base and 0 bases, with 11 bases remaining between them. The CDR3 is 16 residues long. The CDR3, as DNA: TGTGCCAGCAGCCAAGGAGGCGGGCCCAGCACAGATACGCAGTATTTT. Translated: CASSQGGGPSTDTQYF.

V is TRBV3-1 and J is TRBJ2-3, with D perhaps TRBD1 (5 bases). V was clipped by 3 bases and J by 2 bases, with 18 bases between them. This CDR3 comprises 17 residues. From germline, CDR1 is LGHDT and CDR2 YNNKEL (reference sequence). The CDR3 DNA follows: TGTGCCAGCAGCCAGGGTAGGGGCGTGCTGGACACAGATACGCAGTATTTT. Translation: CASSQGRGVLDTDTQYF.

This clonotype has a handful of counts. This chain connects TRBV15 to TRBJ1-5, with D tentatively TRBD1 (5 bases). V lost 2 bases, J lost 1 base, and 15 bases lay in between. Germline loops: CDR1 LNHNV, CDR2 YYDKDF (reference sequence). This CDR3 region has 17 residues. CDR3 loop: CATSRFRGGESNQPQHF. CDR3 in DNA: TGTGCCACCAGCAGATTTCGGGGAGGGGAGAGCAATCAGCCCCAGCATTTT. Full variable domain (missing parts from reference TRBV15 and TRBJ1-5): DAMVIQNPRYQVTQFGKPVTLSCSQTLNHNVMYWYQQKSSQAPKLLFHYYDKDFNNEADTPDNFQSRRPNTSFCFLDIRSPGLGDTAMYLCATSRFRGGESNQPQHFGDGTRLSIL.

This clonotype was counted between two and nine times. This rearrangement joins TRBV20-1 to TRBJ2-5, with 12 bases matching TRBD2. V was clipped by 3 bases and J by 2 bases; unmatched bases: 13. Germline-derived CDR1 and CDR2 are DFQATT and SNEGSKA (reference sequence). The CDR3 has 18 amino acids. Here the CDR3 DNA reads TGCAGTGCTAGCCCCCGCGGACTAGCGGGGAAGGGTCAAGAGACCCAGTACTTC. Translating it yields CSASPRGLAGKGQETQYF.

The J gene is TRBJ1-4, the V gene TRBV28; 7 bases match TRBD1. The ends lost 4 bases at V and 4 bases at J; junction bases unmatched: 12. Germline V gives CDR1 MDHEN, CDR2 SYDVKM. The CDR3 extends over 17 amino acids. CDR3 in DNA: TGTGCCAGCAGTTCAGGGACAGCCTTAACACATAATGAAAAACTGTTTTTT. Encoded protein: CASSSGTALTHNEKLFF.

The chain carries TRBV24-1 and TRBJ2-2; TRBD1 might be the D (5 bases). The CDR3 contains 16 residues. CDR1 is KGHDR and CDR2 is SFDVKD in the germline V gene. The germline V and J ends were trimmed by 3 bases and 0 bases, with 10 bases remaining between them. CDR3 amino acids: CATSDATVANTGELFF. The CDR3 nucleotides read TGTGCCACCAGTGATGCGACAGTTGCGAACACCGGGGAGCTGTTTTTT.

This clonotype has only a few counts. The rearrangement uses TRBV29-1 and TRBJ1-2; 7 positions match TRBD1. The CDR3 extends over 13 amino acids. Germline V lookup: CDR1 SQVTM, CDR2 ANQGSEA. V was pared by 3 bases and J by 5 bases, with 6 bases of the junction left unmatched. CDR3 DNA sequence: TGCAGCGTTGAGGACAGGTCGGGGTATGGCTACACCTTC. Encoded protein: CSVEDRSGYGYTF.

CDR3 amino acids: CASSPGIRHDGQYF. CDR3 in DNA: TGTGCCAGCAGCCCCGGGATAAGACATGATGGGCAGTATTTT. The V and J genes are TRBV12-3 or TRBV12-4 and TRBJ2-3, with D perhaps TRBD2 (5 bases). The length of the CDR3 is 14 residues. V dropped 6 bases and J dropped 11 bases, with 21 bases sitting between them.

The rearrangement joins TRBV5-6 to TRBJ2-1; TRBD1 matches at 11 bases. The CDR3 consists of 18 residues. V lost 2 bases and J lost 6; bases outside the gene matches: 13. Germline V gene sequence: CDR1 SGHDT, CDR2 YYEEEE. In nucleotides, the CDR3 is TGTGCCAGCAGCTTCCTCCCCCCTGGACAGGGGGCGAGCAATGAGCAGTTCTTC. Its translation is CASSFLPPGQGASNEQFF.

Details on this clonotype: A read error may produce the germline difference seen at one junction end. In DNA, the CDR3 is TGTGCCAGCAGCAAAGATTGGCCAGGGCCCTACAATGAGCAGTTCTTC. Translation: CASSKDWPGPYNEQFF. The genes are TRBV3-1 and TRBJ2-1, with D maybe TRBD1 (5 bases). CDR3 length: 16 residues. CDR1 is LGHDT, CDR2 YNNKEL, per germline (reference sequence).

This rearrangement joins TRBV29-1 to TRBJ2-1; D uncertain. The CDR3 covers 12 residues. The germline gives CDR1 SQVTM, CDR2 ANQGSEA. Trimming left V 5 bases short and J 5 bases short, with 10 bases between. CDR3: CSVWPEDNEQFF. The CDR3, as DNA: TGCAGCGTTTGGCCGGAAGACAATGAGCAGTTCTTC.

This chain joins TRBV7-9 and TRBJ1-2; tentative D call: TRBD1 (5 bases). The germline gives CDR1 SEHNR, CDR2 FQNEAQ (reference sequence). This CDR3 has 15 residues. V was clipped by 4 bases and J by 4 bases, with 16 bases between them. DNA of the CDR3: TGTGCCAGCAGCTCTTCCGAGCAGGGAGTCTATGGCTACACCTTC. Its translation: CASSSSEQGVYGYTF.

The J gene is TRBJ2-4, the V gene TRBV11-2, with 9 bases matching TRBD2. Germline CDR1 reads SGHAT; CDR2 reads FQNNGV. Trimming cost V 5 bases and J 8 bases; bases outside gene matches: 16. This CDR3 region has 17 residues. The CDR3 here is CASSLLGGGVPRDIQYF. CDR3 DNA sequence: TGTGCCAGCAGCCTCTTGGGCGGGGGGGTCCCGAGGGACATTCAGTACTTC.

This clonotype was counted a few times. The CDR3 protein is CASSLVYGAEQYF. The CDR3 DNA reads TGTGCCAGCAGCTTAGTTTACGGGGCGGAGCAGTACTTC. The chain recombines TRBV7-9 with TRBJ2-7, with D tentatively TRBD1 or TRBD2 (5 bases each). CDR1 SEHNR and CDR2 FQNEAQ come from the germline V gene (reference sequence). This CDR3 spans 13 amino acids. Trimming removed 1 base from V and 7 bases from J, with 11 bases in between.

As for this clonotype: Compared with germline, one end of the junction differs, possibly owing to a read error. The chain joins TRBV29-1 to TRBJ2-5; 11 positions match TRBD2. CDR1 SQVTM and CDR2 ANQGSEA come from the germline V gene. The CDR3 totals 15 residues. CDR3 nucleotides: TGCAGCGTTGAACAACTAGCGGGGGACCAGGAGACCCAGTACTTC. Amino acids: CSVEQLAGDQETQYF.

The rearrangement links TRBV2 to TRBJ2-7; TRBD1 agrees at 10 bases. Germline V gives CDR1 SNHLY, CDR2 FYNNEI. The CDR3 covers 16 residues. V gave up 10 bases and J gave up 2 bases; unmatched junction bases: 14. CDR3 region: CAITSPDRGRPYEQYF. CDR3 nucleotide sequence: TGTGCCATTACGAGCCCTGACAGGGGGCGTCCCTACGAGCAGTACTTC.

This clonotype was counted between two and nine times. The chain recombines TRBV5-6 with TRBJ2-3, with TRBD2 matching over 13 bases. Unmatched junction bases numbered 7, after V lost 3 bases and J lost 6 bases. This CDR3 spans 16 amino acids. Germline V CDR1 and CDR2: SGHDT, YYEEEE. The CDR3 nucleotides read TGTGCCAGCAGCTCCTGGACTAGCGGGGGAGGGGATACGCAGTATTTT. This gives the protein CASSSWTSGGGDTQYF.

This clonotype was counted a few times. The chain joins TRBV12-3 or TRBV12-4 to TRBJ2-2, with 8 positions matching TRBD1. With V trimmed by 7 bases and J by 10 bases, 11 bases remained unmatched. The CDR3 runs 14 residues. The CDR3 protein is CASIGGQGAEELFF. The CDR3, as DNA: TGTGCCAGCATAGGCGGGCAGGGGGCAGAGGAGCTGTTTTTT.

The chain joins TRBV7-9 to TRBJ1-1; D is unclear. Trimming took off 1 base at V and 1 base at J, with 10 bases between the two ends. The germline CDR1 and CDR2 sequences are SEHNR and FQNEAQ (reference sequence). The CDR3 is 15 residues long. The DNA for the CDR3 is TGTGCCAGCAGCTTAGGTCTACTTGGGAACACTGAAGCTTTCTTT. Its translation is CASSLGLLGNTEAFF.

The rearrangement links TRBV3-1 to TRBJ1-3; D remains unclear. The germline CDR1 and CDR2 sequences are LGHDT and YNNKEL (reference sequence). CDR3 length: 16 residues. The V gene lost 4 bases and the J gene lost 0 bases, with 13 bases spanning the gap. CDR3 DNA: TGTGCCAGCAGCCTTGACACGGACTTCTCTGGAAACACCATATATTTT. Its protein is CASSLDTDFSGNTIYF. The complete variable domain, with remaining parts taken from reference TRBV3-1 and TRBJ1-3, reads DTAVSQTPKYLVTQMGNDKSIKCEQNLGHDTMYWYKQDSKKFLKIMFSYNNKELIINETVPNRFSPKSPDKAHLNLHINSLELGDSAVYFCASSLDTDFSGNTIYFGEGSWLTVV.

The V gene is TRBV20-1, the J gene TRBJ2-7; TRBD2 agrees at 7 bases. Germline trimming cut 6 bases from V and 2 bases from J; bases unmatched to any gene: 13. This CDR3 has 15 amino acids. Germline lookup yields CDR1 DFQATT and CDR2 SNEGSKA (reference sequence). The DNA for the CDR3 is TGCAGTGCCTCCCAGCGGAGTGGGGGGGCCTACGAGCAGTACTTC. Translating gives CSASQRSGGAYEQYF.

The chain links TRBV5-1 to TRBJ1-4, with D tentatively TRBD1 (6 bases). Trimming removed 4 bases at V and 8 bases at J, with 9 bases between. Germline-derived CDR1 and CDR2 are SGHRS and YFSETQ. This CDR3 is 12 amino acids long. The CDR3 bases are TGCGCCAGCAGCGAAACAGGGGAAAAACTGTTTTTT. Protein sequence: CASSETGEKLFF.

This clonotype appeared a few times. The rearrangement uses TRBV6-2 or TRBV6-3 and TRBJ2-5, with D possibly being TRBD1 or TRBD2 (5 bases each). V lost 4 bases, J lost 1 base, and 16 bases lay in between. Germline CDR1 reads MNHEY; CDR2 reads SVGEGT. The CDR3 covers 16 residues. The CDR3 DNA reads TGTGCCAGCAGTTCCCCCACGGGACCGATCCAAGAGACCCAGTACTTC. This encodes CASSSPTGPIQETQYF.

V is TRBV27 and J is TRBJ2-3; D is uncertain. The CDR3 length is 17 residues. The V gene lost 4 bases and the J gene lost 2 bases, with 19 bases spanning the gap. Looked up from germline, CDR1 is MNHEY and CDR2 is SMNVEV (reference sequence). The CDR3 region is CASSSFPDGQSTDTQYF. The CDR3 DNA is TGTGCCAGCAGTTCATTCCCCGATGGCCAATCCACAGATACGCAGTATTTT.

V is TRBV27 and J is TRBJ2-5; TRBD1 or TRBD2 may be the D gene (5 bases each). The CDR3 is made up of 14 amino acids. The V end lost 5 bases, the J end lost 4 bases, and 14 bases lay between the germline ends. Germline values: CDR1 MNHEY, CDR2 SMNVEV (reference sequence). The CDR3 protein is CASSKLEGRETQYF. CDR3 DNA: TGTGCCAGCAGTAAGTTAGAGGGGCGAGAGACCCAGTACTTC.